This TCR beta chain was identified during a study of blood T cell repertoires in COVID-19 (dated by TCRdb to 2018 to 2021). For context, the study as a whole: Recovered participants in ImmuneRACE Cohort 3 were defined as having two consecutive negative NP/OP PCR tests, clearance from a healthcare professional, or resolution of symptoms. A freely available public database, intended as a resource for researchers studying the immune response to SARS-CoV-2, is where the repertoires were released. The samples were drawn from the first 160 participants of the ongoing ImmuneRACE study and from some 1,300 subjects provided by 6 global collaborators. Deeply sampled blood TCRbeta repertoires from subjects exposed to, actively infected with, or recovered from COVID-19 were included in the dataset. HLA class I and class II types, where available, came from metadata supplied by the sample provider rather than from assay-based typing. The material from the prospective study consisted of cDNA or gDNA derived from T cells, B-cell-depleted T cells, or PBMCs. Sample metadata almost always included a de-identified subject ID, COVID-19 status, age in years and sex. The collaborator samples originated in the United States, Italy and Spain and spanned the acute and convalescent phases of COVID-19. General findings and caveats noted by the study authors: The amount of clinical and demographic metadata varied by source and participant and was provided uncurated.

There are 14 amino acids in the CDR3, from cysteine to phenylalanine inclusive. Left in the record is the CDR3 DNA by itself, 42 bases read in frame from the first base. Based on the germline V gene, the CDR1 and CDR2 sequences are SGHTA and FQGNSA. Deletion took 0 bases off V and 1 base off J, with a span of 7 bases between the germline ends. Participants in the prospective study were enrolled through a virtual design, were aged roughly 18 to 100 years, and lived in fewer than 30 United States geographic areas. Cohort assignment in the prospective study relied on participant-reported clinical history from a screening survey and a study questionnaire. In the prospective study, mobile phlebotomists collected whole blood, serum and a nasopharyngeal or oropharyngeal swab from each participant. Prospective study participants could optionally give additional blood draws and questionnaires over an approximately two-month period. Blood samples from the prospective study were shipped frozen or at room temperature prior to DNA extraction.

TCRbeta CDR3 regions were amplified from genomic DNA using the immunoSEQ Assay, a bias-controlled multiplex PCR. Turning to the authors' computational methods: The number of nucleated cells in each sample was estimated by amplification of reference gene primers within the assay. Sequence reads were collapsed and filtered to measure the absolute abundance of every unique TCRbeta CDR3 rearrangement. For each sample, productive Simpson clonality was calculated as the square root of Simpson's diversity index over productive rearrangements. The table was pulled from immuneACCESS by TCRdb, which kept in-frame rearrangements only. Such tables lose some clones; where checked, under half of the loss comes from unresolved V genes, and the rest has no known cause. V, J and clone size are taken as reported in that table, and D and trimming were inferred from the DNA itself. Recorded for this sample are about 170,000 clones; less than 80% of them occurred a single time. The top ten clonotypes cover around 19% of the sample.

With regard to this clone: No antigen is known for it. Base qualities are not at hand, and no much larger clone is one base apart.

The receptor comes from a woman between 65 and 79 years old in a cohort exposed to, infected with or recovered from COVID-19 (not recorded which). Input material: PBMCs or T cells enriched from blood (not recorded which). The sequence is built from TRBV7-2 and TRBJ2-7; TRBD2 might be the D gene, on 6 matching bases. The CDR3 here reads CASSLAGTSYEQYF. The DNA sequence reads TGTGCCAGCAGCTTAGCCGGGACTTCCTACGAGCAGTACTTC.